The entry that follows covers one T cell receptor (beta chain) sequence. The assay was immunoSEQ multiplex PCR, and TCRdb's table has in-frame clones only and misses some. The sample lists about 110,000 clones; approximately 89% were seen once. The data are from a study of OX40 agonist ivuxolimab in advanced cancers. At the level of the study: At doses from 0.01 to 10 mg/kg, patients were given intravenous ivuxolimab every 2 weeks.

The germline gives CDR1 SQVTM, CDR2 ANQGSEA. Trimming cost V 3 bases and J 7 bases; bases outside gene matches: 0. This CDR3 contains 12 residues. This specimen was CD4+ or CD8+ T cells sorted from blood, taken in a trial of the OX40 agonist ivuxolimab. The source is an adult with an advanced solid tumor such as melanoma, head and neck, liver or kidney cancer. The chain recombines TRBV29-1 with TRBJ2-7, with TRBD2 matching 13 bases. In DNA, the CDR3 is TGCAGCGTTGAGGGACTAGCGGGAGAGCAGTACTTC. Residues: CSVEGLAGEQYF.